Below, 24 T cell receptor beta chains from the same sample are listed, as sequenced in a study of T cells in localized non-small cell lung cancer. Profiling relied on immunoSEQ multiplex PCR, and the TCRdb table lists in-frame clones only, not all of them. This repertoire shows about 130,000 clones, roughly 90% found once; its top ten account for around 1.7%. Sequenced here: peripheral blood, sampled before any cancer treatment. These TCRs come from a female donor at least 60 years old with stage I lung adenocarcinoma.

The chain joins TRBV9 to TRBJ1-1; D remains unclear. CDR3 length equals 14 residues. Germline V gives CDR1 SGDLS, CDR2 YYNGEE. V was pared by 2 bases and J by 0 bases, with 8 bases between. CDR3 in DNA: TGTGCCAGCAGCGTCTCGACCTTGAACACTGAAGCTTTCTTT. Protein sequence: CASSVSTLNTEAFF.

The chain joins TRBV5-4 to TRBJ1-2; D is undetermined. Trimming left V 2 bases short and J 8 bases short, with 13 bases between. This CDR3 region has 13 residues. CDR1 SGHNT and CDR2 YYREEE come from the germline V gene (reference sequence). The CDR3 sequence is CASSFPAGSGYTF. The CDR3, as DNA: TGTGCCAGCAGCTTCCCTGCGGGTAGCGGCTACACCTTC.

This chain links TRBV9 with TRBJ2-3; 7 bases are shared with TRBD2. Trimming took 0 bases from V and 7 from J; bases not matched to a gene: 11. The CDR3 covers 16 residues. Looked up from germline, CDR1 is SGDLS and CDR2 is YYNGEE. This chain's CDR3 is CASSVEGGRAGNTQYF. The CDR3 DNA follows: TGTGCCAGCAGCGTAGAAGGTGGGAGGGCCGGGAATACGCAGTATTTT.

V gene TRBV4-1 combines with J gene TRBJ2-3; perhaps TRBD1 as D (5 bases). CDR3 length equals 15 residues. Germline lookup yields CDR1 MGHRA and CDR2 YSYEKL. V was pared by 0 bases and J by 4 bases, with 11 bases between. CDR3 sequence reads: CASSQDWAGPDTQYF. The CDR3 DNA follows: TGCGCCAGCAGCCAAGATTGGGCAGGGCCAGATACGCAGTATTTT.

The V call is TRBV28, the J call TRBJ1-5, with D possibly matching TRBD1 (6 bases). V shed 7 bases and J shed 0 bases, with 25 bases lying between them. CDR1 is MDHEN and CDR2 is SYDVKM in the germline V gene. The CDR3 is made up of 19 amino acids. The CDR3 DNA is TGTGCCAGCATTCAGGGGTTGGTGGCAGGGGTGTATAGCAATCAGCCCCAGCATTTT. Translated, it gives CASIQGLVAGVYSNQPQHF. The whole variable domain, filled in from reference TRBV28 and TRBJ1-5, reads DVKVTQSSRYLVKRTGEKVFLECVQDMDHENMFWYRQDPGLGLRLIYFSYDVKMKEKGDIPEGYSVSREKKERFSLILESASTNQTSMYLCASIQGLVAGVYSNQPQHFGDGTRLSIL.

The rearrangement joins TRBV10-3 to TRBJ2-5; 8 bases are shared with TRBD1. The CDR3 contains 14 residues. CDR1 is ENHRY and CDR2 is SYGVKD in the germline V gene. V lost 6 bases and J lost 0; bases outside the gene matches: 3. The CDR3 DNA is TGTGCCATCAGCCTGACAGGGGACCAAGAGACCCAGTACTTC. It translates to CAISLTGDQETQYF.

CDR3 DNA sequence: TGTGCCAGCCGCAGAAGCGGGGGGACGTACGAGCAGTACTTC. Translating it yields CASRRSGGTYEQYF. The chain employs TRBV27 and TRBJ2-7; 9 bases fit TRBD2. The CDR3 length is 14 residues. V lost 8 bases and J lost 4; bases outside the gene matches: 9. In germline, CDR1 is MNHEY, CDR2 SMNVEV (reference sequence).

The genes are TRBV10-1 and TRBJ2-1; TRBD1 or TRBD2 may be the D gene (7 bases each). Germline-derived CDR1 and CDR2 are WNHNN and SYGVQD (reference sequence). The CDR3 consists of 13 residues. DNA for the CDR3: TGCGCAACTAGGTCAGGGGGGGGGAATGAGCAGTTCTTC. Translated, it gives CATRSGGGNEQFF.

The chain combines TRBV5-4 with TRBJ2-1, with D unclear. This CDR3 contains 12 residues. CDR1 SGHNT and CDR2 YYREEE come from the germline V gene (reference sequence). The V end was cut by 4 bases, the J end by 6 bases, with 8 bases between. The CDR3 protein is CASSTPLNEQFF. The CDR3 bases are TGTGCCAGCAGCACACCGCTCAATGAGCAGTTCTTC.

The chain links TRBV6-1 to TRBJ2-3; 8 positions match TRBD2. The CDR3 has 13 residues. Germline loops: CDR1 MNHNS, CDR2 SASEGT. With V trimmed by 10 bases and J by 4 bases, 7 bases remained unmatched. CDR3 DNA sequence: TGTGCCATCCGAGCGGGAGTTGCAGATACGCAGTATTTT. Protein sequence: CAIRAGVADTQYF.

This clone came up a few times. The genes are TRBV23-1 and TRBJ2-2; 12 bases match TRBD2. TRBV23-1 is identified as an open reading frame with a role that is uncertain. The CDR3 runs 18 residues. With V trimmed by 4 bases and J by 2 bases, 8 bases remained unmatched. This chain's CDR3 is CASSRLAGGVLNTGELFF. The CDR3 DNA reads as TGCGCCAGCAGTCGTCTAGCGGGAGGGGTGCTAAACACCGGGGAGCTGTTTTTT.

This chain uses TRBV2 with TRBJ2-7; 9 nucleotides agree with TRBD2. Looked up from germline, CDR1 is SNHLY and CDR2 is FYNNEI. The CDR3 runs to 15 residues. Trimming cost V 8 bases and J 2 bases; bases outside gene matches: 10. The CDR3 region is CASRIIASGTYEQYF. In DNA form, the CDR3 reads TGTGCCAGCCGTATTATAGCTAGCGGGACCTACGAGCAGTACTTC.

In its sample, this clone was seen once. The V and J genes are TRBV28 and TRBJ1-1; the match to TRBD1 covers 8 bases. The CDR3 contains 13 residues. Germline V gene lookup returns CDR1 MDHEN and CDR2 SYDVKM. The ends lost 6 bases at V and 5 bases at J; junction bases unmatched: 5. The CDR3 sequence: CASSLQGGTEAFF. DNA for the CDR3: TGTGCCAGCAGCCTACAGGGGGGGACTGAAGCTTTCTTT.

The chain carries TRBV25-1 and TRBJ1-6, with 8 bases lining up with TRBD1. J was trimmed by 13 bases and V by 2 bases; bases with no gene match: 10. The CDR3 runs 15 residues. The V gene's germline CDR1 is MGHDK and CDR2 SYGVNS. The CDR3 DNA sequence: TGTGCCAGCAGTGAAAGCGGAGGGACAGGCAATCCCCTCCACTTT. Translating it yields CASSESGGTGNPLHF. Filled out from reference TRBV25-1 and TRBJ1-6, the complete variable domain reads EADIYQTPRYLVIGTGKKITLECSQTMGHDKMYWYQQDPGMELHLIHYSYGVNSTEKGDLSSESTVSRIRTEHFPLTLESARPSHTSQYLCASSESGGTGNPLHFGNGTRLTVT.

CDR3 sequence (DNA): TGTGCCAGCAGCTCAATTTGGAGAGGCGAGCAGTACTTC. This encodes CASSSIWRGEQYF. V is TRBV7-8 and J is TRBJ2-7; D not resolved. Germline CDR1 and CDR2: SGHVS and FQNEAQ. The CDR3 contains 13 residues. V lost 4 bases and J lost 6, with 13 bases in between.

The V and J genes are TRBV6-1 and TRBJ1-1, with D uncertain. CDR1 and CDR2 from the germline V gene are MNHNS and SASEGT. CDR3 length equals 14 residues. V lost 0 bases to trimming and J lost 5 bases, with 10 bases between them. CDR3 amino acids: CASSEALGGTEAFF. In DNA form, the CDR3 reads TGTGCCAGCAGTGAAGCTTTGGGCGGGACTGAAGCTTTCTTT.

The chain couples TRBV5-1 to TRBJ1-2; D not certain. The germline V and J ends were trimmed by 3 bases and 1 base, with 13 bases remaining between them. CDR1 SGHRS and CDR2 YFSETQ come from the germline V gene. The CDR3 is 15 residues long. CDR3 residues: CASSYRANDNYGYTF. DNA of the CDR3: TGCGCCAGCAGCTACCGTGCTAACGATAACTATGGCTACACCTTC.

The rearrangement joins TRBV18 to TRBJ2-3; unclear D gene. In germline, CDR1 is KGHSH, CDR2 LQKENI. There are 15 residues in the CDR3. V was shortened by 3 bases and J by 4 bases, with 14 bases between the two germline ends. CDR3: CASSPSLTLADTQYF. CDR3 sequence (DNA): TGTGCCAGCTCACCCTCTCTCACTCTGGCAGATACGCAGTATTTT.

The chain links TRBV6-1 to TRBJ2-1; no clear D. Germline values: CDR1 MNHNS, CDR2 SASEGT. The V gene lost 6 bases and the J gene lost 0 bases, with 12 bases spanning the gap. This CDR3 is 15 amino acids long. This CDR3 reads CASRPQLSSYNEQFF. The CDR3 DNA reads as TGTGCCAGCAGACCACAGTTGAGCTCCTACAATGAGCAGTTCTTC.

This clone was counted only a few times. The V and J genes are TRBV9 and TRBJ2-3; TRBD2 matches 10 bases. Germline CDR1 and CDR2: SGDLS and YYNGEE. V gave up 3 bases and J gave up 2 bases; unmatched junction bases: 3. The CDR3 length is 15 residues. The CDR3 loop reads CASSGLAGFTDTQYF. The CDR3 DNA sequence: TGTGCCAGCAGCGGACTAGCGGGCTTCACAGATACGCAGTATTTT.

The chain couples TRBV18 to TRBJ1-1; the D is unclear. Germline CDR1 is KGHSH and CDR2 is LQKENI. Trimming shortened V by 5 bases and J by 0 bases, and 7 bases separated the two germline ends. CDR3 length: 13 amino acids. This CDR3 is CASSNQMNTEAFF. The CDR3 nucleotides are TGTGCCAGCTCAAATCAGATGAACACTGAAGCTTTCTTT.

This clone was found once. The chain carries TRBV19 and TRBJ2-7; perhaps D is TRBD1 or TRBD2 (5 bases each). The germline V and J ends were trimmed by 4 bases and 0 bases, with 13 bases remaining between them. Germline-derived CDR1 and CDR2 are LNHDA and SQIVND (reference sequence). The CDR3 is 15 residues long. The CDR3 DNA reads TGTGCCAGTAGTACCGCGGTGGGGACCTCCTACGAGCAGTACTTC. It translates to CASSTAVGTSYEQYF.

The genes are TRBV6-1 and TRBJ1-5; no firm D call. Per the germline V gene, CDR1 is MNHNS and CDR2 is SASEGT. This CDR3 region has 14 residues. V gave up 0 bases and J gave up 4 bases, with 7 bases separating them. The CDR3, as DNA: TGTGCCAGCAGTGAAGCCCAGCGAAATCAGCCCCAGCATTTT. Translated, it gives CASSEAQRNQPQHF.

This clone was counted a single time. The chain couples TRBV28 to TRBJ1-5; D not certain. The CDR3 runs to 13 residues. CDR1 and CDR2 (germline): MDHEN, SYDVKM. V lost 2 bases to trimming and J lost 9 bases, with 11 bases between them. CDR3 amino acids: CASSLRNFRPQHF. Here the CDR3 DNA reads TGTGCCAGCAGTTTACGGAATTTTCGGCCCCAGCATTTT.